Below are 13 T cell receptor beta chains sequenced from a single sample in a study of OX40 agonist ivuxolimab in advanced cancers. TCRdb's table, derived via immunoSEQ multiplex PCR, lists solely in-frame clones and lacks some. Here the sample spans 40,000 or so clones, 75% to 90% being singletons. The specimen comprised CD4+ or CD8+ T cells sorted from blood, sampled in a trial of the OX40 agonist ivuxolimab. All receptors come from an adult with an advanced solid tumor such as melanoma, head and neck, liver or kidney cancer.

The J gene is TRBJ2-1, the V gene TRBV7-9, with 14 bases matching TRBD2. Germline values: CDR1 SEHNR, CDR2 FQNEAQ (reference sequence). With 2 bases clipped from V and 6 bases from J, the junction kept 6 bases outside the gene matches. The CDR3 sequence is 17 residues long. CDR3 loop: CASSLTTSGGAVNEQFF. Written as DNA, the CDR3 is TGTGCCAGCAGCTTAACGACTAGCGGGGGGGCGGTCAATGAGCAGTTCTTC.

V is TRBV2 and J is TRBJ2-7, with a tentative D call TRBD1 (6 bases). Trimming pared 6 bases from V and 3 bases from J, leaving 12 bases between. Germline V gene sequence: CDR1 SNHLY, CDR2 FYNNEI. This CDR3 is built from 13 residues. The CDR3 region has the DNA TGTGCCAGCAGCTCGACAGGAATCTACGAGCAGTACTTC. Translating it yields CASSSTGIYEQYF.

The chain is built from TRBV11-2 and TRBJ1-2, with unresolved D. The CDR3 has 13 amino acids. With 3 bases removed from V and 3 bases from J, the gap between germline ends came to 8 bases. Germline V gene sequence: CDR1 SGHAT, CDR2 FQNNGV. CDR3 nucleotides: TGTGCCAGCAGCTTGAATGGTGACTATGGCTACACCTTC. Protein sequence: CASSLNGDYGYTF.

This clone was picked up a small number of times. The chain carries TRBV28 and TRBJ1-1, with D hard to call. Trimming removed 5 bases from V and 3 bases from J, with 13 bases in between. Germline CDR1 MDHEN, CDR2 SYDVKM. The CDR3 is made up of 14 amino acids. CDR3 DNA: TGTGCCAGCAGTGCAGACACGTTCTACACTGAAGCTTTCTTT. Its protein is CASSADTFYTEAFF.

V is TRBV5-5 and J is TRBJ1-2; D gene ambiguous. Germline V CDR1 and CDR2: SGHKS, YYEKEE (reference sequence). Deletions cut 6 bases from V and 4 bases from J, with 16 bases between. The CDR3 consists of 14 residues. CDR3 coding DNA: TGTGCCAGCACGATGACGGAGGGCGTCTATGGCTACACCTTC. Protein sequence: CASTMTEGVYGYTF.

The chain recombines TRBV9 with TRBJ2-2; D remains ambiguous. Trimming pared 2 bases from V and 1 base from J, leaving 0 bases between. This CDR3 contains 12 residues. Germline V gene data show CDR1 as SGDLS and CDR2 as YYNGEE. The CDR3 loop reads CASSVNTGELFF. DNA of the CDR3: TGTGCCAGCAGCGTGAACACCGGGGAGCTGTTTTTT.

The rearrangement joins TRBV14 to TRBJ2-7; a weak D match, TRBD2 (6 bases). There are 16 residues in the CDR3. The ends were cut back, 5 bases at V and 0 bases at J, with 17 bases in the middle. Germline CDR1 reads SGHDN; CDR2 reads FVKESK. For the CDR3, the DNA is TGTGCCAGCAGCTACGGAGGGACTTTAAGCTCCTACGAGCAGTACTTC. Residues: CASSYGGTLSSYEQYF.

The chain has TRBV28 and TRBJ2-2; tentatively, D is TRBD2 (6 bases). The CDR3 spans 17 residues. V was shortened by 6 bases and J by 0 bases, with 17 bases between the two germline ends. Germline V gene lookup returns CDR1 MDHEN and CDR2 SYDVKM. The CDR3 here is CASSPPGLVANTGELFF. The CDR3 DNA is TGTGCCAGCAGCCCTCCGGGACTCGTCGCGAACACCGGGGAGCTGTTTTTT. Using reference TRBV28 and TRBJ2-2 for the parts outside the CDR3, the full variable domain is DVKVTQSSRYLVKRTGEKVFLECVQDMDHENMFWYRQDPGLGLRLIYFSYDVKMKEKGDIPEGYSVSREKKERFSLILESASTNQTSMYLCASSPPGLVANTGELFFGEGSRLTVL.

This clone was counted between two and nine times. The chain combines TRBV7-6 with TRBJ1-1; D is uncertain. The CDR3 totals 13 residues. The V end lost 5 bases, the J end lost 6 bases, and 13 bases lay between the germline ends. CDR1 is SGHVS and CDR2 is FNYEAQ in the germline V gene. This CDR3 is CASSPFPGSEAFF. The CDR3 region has the DNA TGTGCCAGCAGCCCTTTTCCGGGTTCTGAAGCTTTCTTT.

The genes are TRBV6-5 and TRBJ1-5; maybe TRBD1 (6 bases). This CDR3 contains 14 residues. Deletions cut 0 bases from V and 7 bases from J, with 10 bases between. CDR1 is MNHEY, CDR2 SVGAGI, per germline. For the CDR3, the DNA is TGTGCCAGCAGTTACTCGGGGGGGCCCCAGCCCCAGCATTTT. Translating gives CASSYSGGPQPQHF.

The rearrangement joins TRBV13 to TRBJ1-2; 7 nucleotides agree with TRBD1. With V trimmed by 4 bases and J by 2 bases, 1 base remained unmatched. From germline, CDR1 is PRHDT and CDR2 FYEKMQ (reference sequence). The CDR3 runs 13 residues. Written as DNA, the CDR3 is TGTGCCAGCAGCTCAGGGGGGAACTATGGCTACACCTTC. Protein: CASSSGGNYGYTF. Complete variable domain (other parts from reference TRBV13 and TRBJ1-2): AAGVIQSPRHLIKEKRETATLKCYPIPRHDTVYWYQQGPGQDPQFLISFYEKMQSDKGSIPDRFSAQQFSDYHSELNMSSLELGDSALYFCASSSGGNYGYTFGSGTRLTVV.

The V gene is TRBV18, the J gene TRBJ1-2; possibly TRBD1 for D (5 bases). Trimming removed 0 bases from V and 8 bases from J, with 10 bases in between. Germline V gene lookup returns CDR1 KGHSH and CDR2 LQKENI. The CDR3 contains 13 residues. As DNA, the CDR3 is TGTGCCAGCTCACCACCAGGAGAGGGGGGCTACACCTTC. Amino acids: CASSPPGEGGYTF.

The rearrangement joins TRBV28 to TRBJ2-2, with TRBD2 matching over 8 bases. V gave up 2 bases and J gave up 3 bases; unmatched junction bases: 2. Germline V CDR1 and CDR2: MDHEN, SYDVKM. The CDR3 sequence is 15 residues long. CDR3 in amino acids: CASSLVAGYTGELFF. As DNA, the CDR3 is TGTGCCAGCAGTTTAGTAGCGGGGTACACCGGGGAGCTGTTTTTT.